The next 20 T cell receptor beta chains were all read from a single sample in a study of OX40 agonist ivuxolimab in advanced cancers. Library generation was performed with the immunoSEQ multiplex PCR assay. The immuneACCESS repertoire file appears here via TCRdb, limited to in-frame rearrangements. These files lack a portion of the clones; in checked studies, under half of the deficit traces to unresolved V genes, and the cause of the others is not known. Counted in this sample were about 48,000 clones; over 75% of them appeared once. Under 13% of the sample is taken by the ten largest. The sample in question was CD4+ or CD8+ T cells sorted from blood, obtained in a trial of the OX40 agonist ivuxolimab. The receptor source for this set is an adult with an advanced solid tumor such as melanoma, head and neck, liver or kidney cancer.

This rearrangement joins TRBV9 to TRBJ2-2, with TRBD1 matching over 9 bases. J gave up 5 bases and V 4 bases, and 6 bases lay outside the gene matches. Germline CDR1 reads SGDLS; CDR2 reads YYNGEE. The CDR3 extends over 15 amino acids. The CDR3 reads CASSLRTGETGELFF. The CDR3 coding sequence is TGTGCCAGCAGCCTCCGGACAGGGGAAACCGGGGAGCTGTTTTTT.

This chain links TRBV7-9 with TRBJ2-2; the D is unclear. Germline V lookup: CDR1 SEHNR, CDR2 FQNEAQ (reference sequence). The V end lost 5 bases, the J end lost 0 bases, and 4 bases lay between the germline ends. The CDR3 has 13 residues. The CDR3: CASSAANTGELFF. The CDR3 DNA reads as TGTGCCAGCAGCGCCGCGAACACCGGGGAGCTGTTTTTT.

This clone was picked up a small number of times. The chain joins TRBV10-2 to TRBJ1-1, with D uncertain. V was trimmed by 3 bases and J by 0 bases, leaving 14 bases between them. CDR1 and CDR2 (germline): WSHSY, SAAADI. This CDR3 is built from 16 residues. CDR3 bases: TGCGCCAGCAGTGATAATGCGGACGTAATGAACACTGAAGCTTTCTTT. This sequence encodes CASSDNADVMNTEAFF.

The rearrangement joins TRBV2 to TRBJ2-2; 7 nucleotides line up with TRBD1. Germline-derived CDR1 and CDR2 are SNHLY and FYNNEI. The CDR3 spans 15 residues. The trim removed 2 bases at V and 0 bases at J, leaving 0 bases unmatched. The CDR3 coding sequence is TGTGCCAGCAGTGAAACAGGGGCGAACACCGGGGAGCTGTTTTTT. Protein product: CASSETGANTGELFF. The variable domain in full, completed from reference TRBV2 and TRBJ2-2, reads EPEVTQTPSHQVTQMGQEVILRCVPISNHLYFYWYRQILGQKVEFLVSFYNNEISEKSEIFDDQFSVERPDGSNFTLKIRSTKLEDSAMYFCASSETGANTGELFFGEGSRLTVL.

J is TRBJ1-4 and V is TRBV30; no clear D gene. Per germline, CDR1 GTSNPN and CDR2 SVGIG (reference sequence). CDR3 length equals 12 residues. With 3 bases removed from V and 8 bases from J, the gap between germline ends came to 10 bases. The CDR3 DNA is TGTGCCTGGAGCCCATACACGGAAAAACTGTTTTTT. Its protein is CAWSPYTEKLFF.

The V and J genes are TRBV28 and TRBJ1-2, with 10 bases fitting TRBD1. This CDR3 spans 15 amino acids. Germline V CDR1 and CDR2: MDHEN, SYDVKM. The V gene end was trimmed by 3 bases and the J gene end by 4 bases; junction bases not matched to a gene: 5. The CDR3 DNA reads TGTGCCAGCAGTTTTCGGACAGGGGGTGTCTATGGCTACACCTTC. It is translated as CASSFRTGGVYGYTF.

The rearrangement uses TRBV19 and TRBJ2-7; D might be TRBD1 (5 bases). Trimming shortened V by 4 bases and J by 3 bases, and 10 bases separated the two germline ends. This CDR3 comprises 13 residues. Germline V gene data show CDR1 as LNHDA and CDR2 as SQIVND (reference sequence). CDR3 in amino acids: CASSRGAGYEQYF. CDR3 DNA sequence: TGTGCCAGTAGTAGGGGCGCAGGCTACGAGCAGTACTTC.

The J gene is TRBJ2-3, the V gene TRBV28, with TRBD2 matching 13 bases. Unmatched junction bases numbered 4, after V lost 1 base and J lost 6 bases. Germline CDR1 is MDHEN and CDR2 is SYDVKM. The CDR3 is 16 residues long. This CDR3 reads CASSLYTSGREDTQYF. Here the CDR3 DNA reads TGTGCCAGCAGTTTATATACTAGCGGGAGGGAGGATACGCAGTATTTT. The full variable domain, its missing parts supplied by reference TRBV28 and TRBJ2-3, is DVKVTQSSRYLVKRTGEKVFLECVQDMDHENMFWYRQDPGLGLRLIYFSYDVKMKEKGDIPEGYSVSREKKERFSLILESASTNQTSMYLCASSLYTSGREDTQYFGPGTRLTVL.

The chain carries TRBV4-2 and TRBJ2-2; D possibly matches TRBD1 or TRBD2 (5 bases each). V dropped 2 bases and J dropped 4 bases, with 14 bases sitting between them. Looked up from germline, CDR1 is LGHNA and CDR2 is YNFKEQ. The CDR3 is made up of 16 amino acids. CDR3 sequence (DNA): TGTGCCAGCAGCCAAATTGTGGGACCGATCACCGGGGAGCTGTTTTTT. The encoded protein is CASSQIVGPITGELFF.

The chain joins TRBV5-1 to TRBJ1-2; 10 bases map to TRBD1. The CDR3 length is 16 residues. V lost 4 bases to trimming and J lost 3 bases; unmatched junction nucleotides: 9. The germline CDR1 and CDR2 sequences are SGHRS and YFSETQ. The CDR3 nucleotides read TGCGCCAGCAGCGATCATAGGACAGGGGGGTACTATGGCTACACCTTC. The encoded protein is CASSDHRTGGYYGYTF.

The genes are TRBV7-6 and TRBJ2-1; D uncertain. Germline CDR1 and CDR2: SGHVS and FNYEAQ. This CDR3 comprises 19 residues. Between the trimmed V and J ends, which lost 5 bases and 7 bases, there was a span of 30 bases. The CDR3 is CASSRRTQDPLDPWNEQFF. The CDR3 coding sequence is TGTGCCAGCAGCCGCCGGACGCAGGACCCTCTGGACCCCTGGAATGAGCAGTTCTTC. Full variable domain (outside the CDR3, taken from reference TRBV7-6 and TRBJ2-1): GAGVSQSPRYKVTKRGQDVALRCDPISGHVSLYWYRQALGQGPEFLTYFNYEAQQDKSGLPNDRFSAERPEGSISTLTIQRTEQRDSAMYRCASSRRTQDPLDPWNEQFFGPGTRLTVL.

The chain employs TRBV7-2 and TRBJ1-5, with TRBD1 identical over 7 bases. V dropped 6 bases and J dropped 7; count of bases not matched to a gene: 9. Germline V gives CDR1 SGHTA, CDR2 FQGNSA. The CDR3 is 14 residues long. Here the CDR3 DNA reads TGTGCCAGCAGTACTCAACAGGGGCGGCAGCCCCAGCATTTT. Its translation is CASSTQQGRQPQHF.

V and J are TRBV6-5 and TRBJ2-3; D not resolved. CDR3 length: 11 amino acids. Germline V CDR1 and CDR2: MNHEY, SVGAGI. V was cut by 7 bases and J by 6 bases, with 8 bases left in between. The CDR3, as DNA: TGTGCCAGCACAATTACGGATACGCAGTATTTT. This codes for CASTITDTQYF.

The CDR3, as DNA: TGCGCCAGCAGCCAAGCCGGGACAGAAAACACTGAAGCTTTCTTT. Translated: CASSQAGTENTEAFF. The chain employs TRBV4-3 and TRBJ1-1, with 7 nucleotides matching TRBD1. Germline values: CDR1 LGHNA, CDR2 YSLEER. With 1 base clipped from V and 2 bases from J, the junction kept 4 bases outside the gene matches. The CDR3 spans 15 residues.

The V and J genes are TRBV6-5 and TRBJ1-2, with 7 positions matching TRBD1. Unmatched junction bases numbered 3, after V lost 6 bases and J lost 5 bases. The V gene's germline CDR1 is MNHEY and CDR2 SVGAGI. The CDR3 is 12 residues long. The CDR3, as DNA: TGTGCCAGCAGCCGACAGGGATATGGCTACACCTTC. Protein product: CASSRQGYGYTF.

This chain links TRBV19 with TRBJ1-4, with 8 bases fitting TRBD1. The CDR3 length is 16 residues. Germline lookup yields CDR1 LNHDA and CDR2 SQIVND (reference sequence). Germline trimming cut 6 bases from V and 7 bases from J; bases unmatched to any gene: 13. This chain's CDR3 is CASSDRGGQNPEKLFF. The CDR3 bases are TGTGCCAGTAGCGACAGGGGCGGGCAGAACCCTGAAAAACTGTTTTTT.

The chain has TRBV6-6 and TRBJ1-5, with TRBD1 matching 9 bases. V gave up 0 bases and J gave up 9 bases; unmatched junction bases: 6. CDR1 and CDR2 (germline): MNHNY, SVGAGI (reference sequence). The CDR3 length is 15 residues. This chain's CDR3 is CASSYSRQGGLPQHF. The CDR3 DNA sequence: TGTGCCAGCAGTTACTCCAGACAGGGGGGGTTGCCCCAGCATTTT.

J is TRBJ2-5 and V is TRBV2; no clear D gene. The V end lost 7 bases, the J end lost 4 bases, and 10 bases lay between the germline ends. CDR3 length: 12 amino acids. CDR1 and CDR2 from the germline V gene are SNHLY and FYNNEI. In DNA form, the CDR3 reads TGTGCCAGCACGGGCTTGGGAGAGACCCAGTACTTC. It yields the protein CASTGLGETQYF.

This sequence joins TRBV29-1 and TRBJ2-7; TRBD2 matches at 7 bases. With 3 bases clipped from V and 3 bases from J, the junction kept 2 bases outside the gene matches. The CDR3 totals 12 residues. Germline CDR1 reads SQVTM; CDR2 reads ANQGSEA. This CDR3 reads CSVDGGGYEQYF. The DNA for the CDR3 is TGCAGCGTTGACGGCGGGGGCTACGAGCAGTACTTC.

This clone was found a few times. The genes are TRBV19 and TRBJ1-1, with no clear D. The CDR3 is made up of 13 amino acids. Germline values: CDR1 LNHDA, CDR2 SQIVND (reference sequence). Trimming took off 5 bases at V and 1 base at J, with 8 bases between the two ends. DNA of the CDR3: TGTGCCAGTAGTCTACCAGAGAACACTGAAGCTTTCTTT. As protein: CASSLPENTEAFF. The full variable domain, with the rest looked up from reference TRBV19 and TRBJ1-1, is DGGITQSPKYLFRKEGQNVTLSCEQNLNHDAMYWYRQDPGQGLRLIYYSQIVNDFQKGDIAEGYSVSREKKESFPLTVTSAQKNPTAFYLCASSLPENTEAFFGQGTRLTVV.